This TCR beta chain was observed in a study of early T cells in non-severe SARS-CoV-2 infection. On the study more broadly: The input, bulk RNA from unsorted whole blood, was sequenced, and chains were unpaired.

Overall study findings and caveats: CD4 and private specificities were missed by VDJdb matching, which favored anti-spike CD8 responses.

The CDR3 has 11 residues. The germline V gene encodes CDR1 SQVTM and CDR2 ANQGSEA. V lost 7 bases and J lost 14, with 17 bases in between. Notes on this clonotype: Its target is not known.

Separate cDNA molecules each had unique molecular identifiers attached to them. TCRdb reanalysed the 5' RACE reads using MiXCR and keeps one entry per CDR3 protein. The sample has roughly 40,000 distinct CDR3 sequences, around 4.5% seen once. V usage is TRBV29-1 and J usage is TRBJ1-4, with D unclear. The clonotype comes from an adult who was a healthcare worker with PCR-confirmed SARS-CoV-2 infection or an uninfected control (not recorded which). Material for sequencing was whole blood. The CDR3 is CSARDSLGLFF. In DNA form, the CDR3 reads TGCAGCGCCCGAGATTCACTCGGCCTGTTTTTT.